The rows below give T cell receptor beta chains drawn from one sample of a study of beta chain features in type 1 diabetes. The assay was immunoSEQ multiplex PCR, and TCRdb's table has in-frame clones only and misses some. This table holds approximately 600,000 clones, roughly 12% found once. The specimen was naive CD4+ T cells from blood. These receptors were obtained from a man younger than 40 with type 1 diabetes. The CDR3 runs from the conserved cysteine through the conserved F or W. The D gene is left open where the match is weak. Expanded clones get a size class; other rows say once, few or many, or leave the size out.

abundance	v_gene	j_gene	d_gene	CDR3nt	CDR3aa
.	TRBV30	TRBJ1-2	.	TGTGCCTGGAGTTCCCAGGGGATCGTTGGCTACACCTTC	CAWSSQGIVGYTF
.	TRBV29-1	TRBJ1-2	.	TGCAGCGTCCGGACAGATGACTATGGCTACACCTTC	CSVRTDDYGYTF
.	TRBV7-8	TRBJ1-2	TRBD1	TGTGCCAGCAGCTTAGCCGGAGGGGGCGCCGTAAGCTATGGCTACACCTTC	CASSLAGGGAVSYGYTF
.	TRBV4-3	TRBJ2-2	.	TGCGCCAGCAGCCAAGAGCGAGATTTAGACGCCGGGGAGCTGTTTTTT	CASSQERDLDAGELFF
.	TRBV7-6	TRBJ1-3	.	TGTGCCAGCAGCCCCCGGCAGGGTGGAAACACCATATATTTT	CASSPRQGGNTIYF
.	TRBV6-5	TRBJ1-1	.	TGTGCCAGCAGTACCACATTCAGGCTCACTGAAGCTTTCTTT	CASSTTFRLTEAFF
.	TRBV4-3	TRBJ1-5	.	TGCGCCAGCAGCCCGAGTTGGGGACCCCCGCTTCGGCGCCAGCATTTT	CASSPSWGPPLRRQHF
.	TRBV6-5	TRBJ2-7	.	TGTGCCAGCAGTTACCCAGAGGGCGAGCAGTACTTC	CASSYPEGEQYF
few	TRBV7-2	TRBJ2-3	TRBD2	TGTGCCAGCAGTCGGACTAGCGGGGGATTCCGAATCACAGATACGCAGTATTTT	CASSRTSGGFRITDTQYF
few	TRBV7-2	TRBJ2-1	.	TGTGCCAGCAGCTCTAAACCAGACAGCGAACGACAGCAGTTCTTC	CASSSKPDSERQQFF
.	TRBV7-8	TRBJ2-7	TRBD1	TGTGCCAGCAGCTTGCCGGGACAGGGGACCTACGAGCAGTACTTC	CASSLPGQGTYEQYF
few	TRBV28	TRBJ2-1	TRBD2	TGTGCCAGCATGTTGACTAGCGCGCTATTAAATGAGCAGTTCTTC	CASMLTSALLNEQFF
few	TRBV11-2	TRBJ1-3	TRBD1	TGTGCCAGCAGCTTGGAAGGACAGGCTGGAAACACCATATATTTT	CASSLEGQAGNTIYF
.	TRBV7-2	TRBJ1-4	.	TGTGCCAGCAGCCGCACAGGGTATACAACTAATGAAAAACTGTTTTTT	CASSRTGYTTNEKLFF
few	TRBV29-1	TRBJ2-2	.	TGCAGCGTTGAAGATCTTGTAGCCGGGGAGCTGTTTTTT	CSVEDLVAGELFF
.	TRBV28	TRBJ2-7	.	TGTGCCAGCAGTTTAGCCGGCTACGAGCAGTACTTC	CASSLAGYEQYF
.	TRBV14	TRBJ1-2	TRBD1	TGTGCCAGCAGCCAAGATATCGGACAGGGGTCTTGGGCCTATGGCTACACCTTC	CASSQDIGQGSWAYGYTF
few	TRBV5-1	TRBJ2-5	.	TGCGCCAGCAGCTTGTTGGGGGGTTCCCTGGAGACCCAGTACTTC	CASSLLGGSLETQYF
.	TRBV4-3	TRBJ2-1	TRBD2	TGCGCCAGCAGCCGGGTCGCTAGCGGGTTATACAATGAGCAGTTCTTC	CASSRVASGLYNEQFF
.	TRBV6-1	TRBJ2-3	.	TGTGCCAGCAGTGCCCTAGGTGGGGGCACAGATACGCAGTATTTT	CASSALGGGTDTQYF
.	TRBV5-1	TRBJ1-4	TRBD1	TGCGCCAGCAGCTCGGAGGGACAGGGGACTAATGAAAAACTGTTTTTT	CASSSEGQGTNEKLFF
.	TRBV5-1	TRBJ2-1	TRBD2	TGCGCCAGCAGTCCGGGGGGCTCCTACAATGAGCAGTTCTTC	CASSPGGSYNEQFF